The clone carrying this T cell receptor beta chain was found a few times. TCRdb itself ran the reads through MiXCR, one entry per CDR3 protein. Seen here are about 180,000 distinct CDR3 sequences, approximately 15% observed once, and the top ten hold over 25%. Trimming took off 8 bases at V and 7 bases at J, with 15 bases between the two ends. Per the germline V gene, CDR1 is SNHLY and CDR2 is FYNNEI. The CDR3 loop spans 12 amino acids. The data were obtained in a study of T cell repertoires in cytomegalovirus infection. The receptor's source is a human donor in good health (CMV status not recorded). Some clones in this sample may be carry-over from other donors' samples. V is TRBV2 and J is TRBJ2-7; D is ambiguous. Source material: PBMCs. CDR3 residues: CASLGRLLEQYF. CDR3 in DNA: TGTGCCAGCCTAGGCAGACTCTTAGAGCAGTACTTC.